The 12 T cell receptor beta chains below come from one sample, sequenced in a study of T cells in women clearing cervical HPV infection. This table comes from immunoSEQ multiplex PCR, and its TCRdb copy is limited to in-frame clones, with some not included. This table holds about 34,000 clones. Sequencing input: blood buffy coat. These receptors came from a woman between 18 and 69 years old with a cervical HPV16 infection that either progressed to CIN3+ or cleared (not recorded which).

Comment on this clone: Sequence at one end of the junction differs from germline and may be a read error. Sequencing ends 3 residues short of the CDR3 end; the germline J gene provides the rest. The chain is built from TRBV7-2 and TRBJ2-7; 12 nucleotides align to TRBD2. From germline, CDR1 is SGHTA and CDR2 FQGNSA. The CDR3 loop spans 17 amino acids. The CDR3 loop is CVSSLATSGGPLYEQYF. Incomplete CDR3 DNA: TGTGTCAGCAGCTTAGCCACTAGCGGGGGGCCCCTCTACGAG.

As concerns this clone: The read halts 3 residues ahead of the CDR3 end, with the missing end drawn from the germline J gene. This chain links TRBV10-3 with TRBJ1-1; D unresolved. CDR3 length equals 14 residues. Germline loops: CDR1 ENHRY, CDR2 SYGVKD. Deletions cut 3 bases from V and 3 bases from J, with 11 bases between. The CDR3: CAISDGDRYTEAFF. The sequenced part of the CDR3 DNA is TGTGCCATCAGTGACGGGGATAGGTACACTGAA.

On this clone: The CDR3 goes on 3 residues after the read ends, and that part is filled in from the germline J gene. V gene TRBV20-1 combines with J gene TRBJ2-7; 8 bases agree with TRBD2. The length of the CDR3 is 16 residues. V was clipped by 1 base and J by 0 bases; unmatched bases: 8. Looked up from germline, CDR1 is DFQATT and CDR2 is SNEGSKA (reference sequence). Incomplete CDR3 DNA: TGCAGTGCTAGAGCCCCGCGGGGGGCCAGCTCCTACGAG. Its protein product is CSARAPRGASSYE. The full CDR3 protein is CSARAPRGASSYEQYF.

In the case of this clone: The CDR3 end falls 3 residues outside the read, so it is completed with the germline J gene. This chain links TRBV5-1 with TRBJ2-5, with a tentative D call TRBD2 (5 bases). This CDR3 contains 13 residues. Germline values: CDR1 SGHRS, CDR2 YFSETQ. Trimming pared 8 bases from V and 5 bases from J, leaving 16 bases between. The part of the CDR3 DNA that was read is TGCGCCAGTTCAGGTAGAGGGTGGGAGACC. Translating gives CASSGRGWET. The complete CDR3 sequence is CASSGRGWETQYF.

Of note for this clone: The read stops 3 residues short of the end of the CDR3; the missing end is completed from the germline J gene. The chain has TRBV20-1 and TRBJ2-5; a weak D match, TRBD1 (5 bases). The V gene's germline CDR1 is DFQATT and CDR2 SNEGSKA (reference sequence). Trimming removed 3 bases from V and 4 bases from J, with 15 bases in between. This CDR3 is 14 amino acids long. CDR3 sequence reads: CSASPQGLGETQYF. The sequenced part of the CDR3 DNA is TGCAGTGCTAGCCCCCAGGGATTGGGAGAGACC.

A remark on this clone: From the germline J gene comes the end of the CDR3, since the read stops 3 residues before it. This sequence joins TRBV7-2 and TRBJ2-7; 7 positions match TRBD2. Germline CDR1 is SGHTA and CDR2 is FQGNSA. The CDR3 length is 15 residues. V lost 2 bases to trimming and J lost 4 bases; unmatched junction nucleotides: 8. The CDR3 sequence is CASSLKVAGTYEQYF. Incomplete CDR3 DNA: TGTGCCAGCAGCTTAAAGGTAGCGGGTACATACGAG.

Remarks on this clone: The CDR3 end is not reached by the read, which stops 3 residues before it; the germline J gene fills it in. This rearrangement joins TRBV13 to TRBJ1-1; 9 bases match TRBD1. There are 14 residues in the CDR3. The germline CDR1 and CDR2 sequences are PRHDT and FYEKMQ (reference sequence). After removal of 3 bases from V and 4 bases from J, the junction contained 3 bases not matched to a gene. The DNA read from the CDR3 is TGTGCCAGCAGCTTCGGGACAGGGCCCACTGAA. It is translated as CASSFGTGPTE. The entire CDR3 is CASSFGTGPTEAFF.

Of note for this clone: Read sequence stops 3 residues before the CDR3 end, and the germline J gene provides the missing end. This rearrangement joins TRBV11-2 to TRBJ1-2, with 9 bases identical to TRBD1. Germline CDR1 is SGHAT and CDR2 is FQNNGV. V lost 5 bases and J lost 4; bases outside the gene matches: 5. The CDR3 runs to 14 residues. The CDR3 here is CASSALGQGYGYTF. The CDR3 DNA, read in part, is TGTGCCAGCAGCGCACTGGGACAGGGCTATGGC.

The CDR3 region is CASSETSGKNIQYF. CDR3 DNA (partial): TGTGCCAGCAGCGAGACTAGCGGGAAAAACATT. This chain uses TRBV7-9 with TRBJ2-4; 10 bases align to TRBD2. With the read ending 3 residues before the CDR3 end, the germline J gene is used to fill in that end. V trimming: 5 bases; J trimming: 4 bases; junction bases outside the gene matches: 2. Germline CDR1 SEHNR, CDR2 FQNEAQ (reference sequence). The CDR3 contains 14 residues.

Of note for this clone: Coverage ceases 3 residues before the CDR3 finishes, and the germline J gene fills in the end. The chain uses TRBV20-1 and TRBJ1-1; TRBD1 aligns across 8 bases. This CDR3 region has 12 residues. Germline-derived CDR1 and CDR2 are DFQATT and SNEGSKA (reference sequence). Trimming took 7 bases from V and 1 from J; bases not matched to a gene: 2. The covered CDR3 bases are TGCAGTGGAGGGACAGGGAACACTGAA. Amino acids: CSGGTGNTE. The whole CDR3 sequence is CSGGTGNTEAFF.

CDR3 loop: CASSPRQGGSPLHF. The part of the CDR3 DNA that was read is TGTGCCAGCAGCCCTAGACAGGGTGGTTCACCC. The chain has TRBV7-9 and TRBJ1-6; TRBD1 aligns across 7 bases. The CDR3 goes on 3 residues after the read ends, and that part is filled in from the germline J gene. CDR1 and CDR2 from the germline V gene are SEHNR and FQNEAQ (reference sequence). Germline trimming cut 5 bases from V and 9 bases from J; bases unmatched to any gene: 7. The CDR3 consists of 14 residues.

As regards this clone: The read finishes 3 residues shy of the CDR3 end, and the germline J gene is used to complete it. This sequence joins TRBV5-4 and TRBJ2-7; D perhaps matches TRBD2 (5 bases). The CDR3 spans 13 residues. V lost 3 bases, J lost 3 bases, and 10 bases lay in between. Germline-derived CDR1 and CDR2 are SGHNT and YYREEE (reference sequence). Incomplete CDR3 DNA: TGTGCCAGCAGCTCTGCGGGTGTCTACGAG. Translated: CASSSAGVYE. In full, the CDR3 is CASSSAGVYEQYF.